This T cell receptor beta chain was documented in a study of identical twins. Study conclusions and caveats: Instead of following the same donors, the conclusions were based on cross-sectional statistical analysis. Abundant beta clonotypes from cord blood bore fewer insertions; memory repertoires lacked this pattern.

In germline, CDR1 is MNHEY, CDR2 SMNVEV (reference sequence). The CDR3 loop spans 14 amino acids. V dropped 5 bases and J dropped 0 bases, with 8 bases sitting between them. Unique molecular identifiers were in the cDNA, with template-switch universal primer binding. TCRdb ran MiXCR on the 5' RACE reads and lists one entry per CDR3 protein. In the table there are some 500,000 distinct CDR3 sequences, 12% to 15% of which are singletons. This clonotype has a count of ten or more. What it binds is unknown. These same records also appear under a second study, on yellow fever vaccine responses in identical twins.

The TCR originated in a woman in her late teens or twenties in good health. Sample: CD4+ T cells sorted from blood. V and J are TRBV27 and TRBJ1-5, with D uncertain. The CDR3 nucleotides read TGTGCCAGCAGTGCCAGAGATAGCAATCAGCCCCAGCATTTT. Encoded protein: CASSARDSNQPQHF.